The clone carrying this T cell receptor (beta chain) was picked up many times. The target antigen is unknown. The data belong to a study of neurological immune-mediated disorders. Study findings and constraints: Patients with HTLV-1-associated myelopathy showed the most TCR clonal expansion. Those with multiple sclerosis showed the least, falling below healthy controls. CDR3 amino acid sequences of expanded clones were not shared across subjects, a result suggesting private repertoires in all groups.

Each CDR3 protein gets one entry after TCRdb re-called the 5' RACE reads with MiXCR. The data show 60,000 to 85,000 distinct CDR3 sequences, just over 5% seen once. The material sequenced was PBMCs. The receptor's source is a young woman with multiple sclerosis.

CDR3: CSARDREYVSTEAFF. The CDR3 DNA reads as TGCAGTGCTAGAGACAGGGAATACGTCAGCACTGAAGCTTTCTTT. The V gene is TRBV20-1, the J gene TRBJ1-1; D possibly corresponds to TRBD1 (5 bases). CDR3 length equals 15 residues. With 0 bases removed from V and 4 bases from J, the gap between germline ends came to 15 bases. Germline V gives CDR1 DFQATT, CDR2 SNEGSKA (reference sequence).